Listed here are 28 T cell receptor beta chains from one sample, sequenced in a study of response to subunit inactivated influenza vaccine. TCRdb itself ran the RT-PCR reads through MiXCR, one entry per CDR3 protein. The sample has 550,000 to 650,000 distinct CDR3 sequences, approximately 12% seen once. Source: PBMCs from blood, taken on the day of vaccination. These receptors were obtained from a man in his fifties or sixties who received an inactivated influenza vaccine.

The table lists this clonotype with a few counts. The rearrangement links TRBV5-1 to TRBJ1-2; possibly TRBD1 for D (6 bases). Per germline, CDR1 SGHRS and CDR2 YFSETQ. The CDR3 is 14 amino acids. The V and J ends lost 0 bases and 8 bases respectively, with 14 bases between them. This CDR3 is CASSLEQGREGYTF. The CDR3 DNA reads as TGCGCCAGCAGCTTGGAGCAGGGGCGTGAAGGCTACACCTTC.

This clonotype came up many times. This chain links TRBV9 with TRBJ2-1; unclear D gene. Germline V gene sequence: CDR1 SGDLS, CDR2 YYNGEE. The CDR3 totals 13 residues. The V and J ends lost 0 bases and 5 bases respectively, with 6 bases between them. In DNA, the CDR3 is TGTGCCAGCAGCGTAGTAGGGCACAATGAGCAGTTCTTC. This sequence encodes CASSVVGHNEQFF.

V is TRBV25-1 and J is TRBJ2-1, with 9 bases matching TRBD2. V gave up 8 bases and J gave up 6 bases; unmatched junction bases: 14. Germline CDR1 is MGHDK and CDR2 is SYGVNS. This CDR3 is built from 16 residues. In nucleotides, the CDR3 is TGTGCCAGCCTACCCCTCCGAGCGGGGGGCCCCAATGAGCAGTTCTTC. This sequence encodes CASLPLRAGGPNEQFF.

The rearrangement uses TRBV20-1 and TRBJ2-5; possible D gene TRBD2, 7 bases. The germline gives CDR1 DFQATT, CDR2 SNEGSKA (reference sequence). Trimming left V 6 bases short and J 1 base short, with 12 bases between. CDR3 length: 13 amino acids. CDR3 sequence: CSAGRGFQETQYF. In DNA, the CDR3 is TGCAGTGCGGGGAGGGGGTTCCAAGAGACCCAGTACTTC.

The V call is TRBV7-2, the J call TRBJ2-5; the match to TRBD1 covers 8 bases. V was pared by 5 bases and J by 7 bases, with 6 bases of the junction left unmatched. Germline CDR1 and CDR2: SGHTA and FQGNSA. The CDR3 is 13 residues long. The CDR3 region has the DNA TGTGCCAGCAGCCTACAGGGGGTGGGGACCCAGTACTTC. Protein product: CASSLQGVGTQYF.

The chain has TRBV12-3 or TRBV12-4 and TRBJ2-3, with TRBD1 as a possible D gene (6 bases). V gave up 2 bases and J gave up 2 bases, with 8 bases separating them. This CDR3 spans 14 amino acids. The CDR3 loop is CASSLRQDTDTQYF. CDR3 coding DNA: TGTGCCAGCAGTTTACGACAGGACACAGATACGCAGTATTTT.

The CDR3 coding sequence is TGCAGCGCCGCAGGTGGGACAGGGCATCAAGAGACCCAGTACTTC. This gives the protein CSAAGGTGHQETQYF. The chain links TRBV29-1 to TRBJ2-5; 9 nucleotides agree with TRBD1. CDR3 length: 15 amino acids. V gave up 7 bases and J gave up 2 bases; unmatched junction bases: 11. CDR1 and CDR2 (germline): SQVTM, ANQGSEA.

Ten or more counts support this clonotype. The CDR3 bases are TGTGCCAGCAGTCCCGGAGGTACAACTAATGAAAAACTGTTTTTT. Protein: CASSPGGTTNEKLFF. The chain couples TRBV12-3 or TRBV12-4 to TRBJ1-4; D is ambiguous. Between the trimmed V and J ends, which lost 5 bases and 0 bases, there was a span of 10 bases. The CDR3 runs to 15 residues.

The chain has TRBV7-8 and TRBJ2-2; 8 positions match TRBD1. Germline V lookup: CDR1 SGHVS, CDR2 FQNEAQ. V was clipped by 1 base and J by 2 bases; unmatched bases: 3. The CDR3 contains 16 residues. This chain's CDR3 is CASSLETGANTGELFF. In nucleotides, the CDR3 is TGTGCCAGCAGCTTAGAGACAGGGGCTAACACCGGGGAGCTGTTTTTT.

The chain recombines TRBV24-1 with TRBJ2-5; 11 bases line up with TRBD1. This CDR3 region has 15 residues. V lost 6 bases and J lost 5; bases outside the gene matches: 7. The germline V gene has CDR1 KGHDR and CDR2 SFDVKD. The CDR3 bases are TGTGCCACCAGTTCCGGGACAGGGGGTATGGAGACCCAGTACTTC. Its translation: CATSSGTGGMETQYF.

The J gene is TRBJ2-2, the V gene TRBV12-3 or TRBV12-4; D is undetermined. The V end was cut by 5 bases, the J end by 0 bases, with 10 bases between. CDR3 length equals 15 residues. CDR3 in amino acids: CASSGIVANTGELFF. The CDR3 DNA is TGTGCCAGCAGTGGCATCGTCGCGAACACCGGGGAGCTGTTTTTT.

The genes are TRBV18 and TRBJ2-5; D is unresolved. Germline assignment: CDR1 KGHSH and CDR2 LQKENI. The CDR3 loop spans 14 amino acids. V was shortened by 2 bases and J by 2 bases, with 9 bases between the two germline ends. In nucleotides, the CDR3 is TGTGCCAGCTCACCAATAGTGGCACAAGAGACCCAGTACTTC. Translation gives CASSPIVAQETQYF.

This clonotype has only a few counts. As DNA, the CDR3 is TGTGCCAGCAGCTACACCCGTGAAGGGTCCCAGCATTTT. Encoded protein: CASSYTREGSQHF. The V call is TRBV7-2, the J call TRBJ1-5; D unclear. V gave up 4 bases and J gave up 11 bases, with 15 bases separating them. Germline V gene sequence: CDR1 SGHTA, CDR2 FQGNSA. The CDR3 has 13 residues. The full variable domain, with the rest looked up from reference TRBV7-2 and TRBJ1-5, is GAGVSQSPSNKVTEKGKDVELRCDPISGHTALYWYRQSLGQGLEFLIYFQGNSAPDKSGLPSDRFSAERTGGSVSTLTIQRTQQEDSAVYLCASSYTREGSQHFGDGTRLSIL.

In this sample, this clonotype turned up many times. The genes are TRBV12-3 or TRBV12-4 and TRBJ1-4, with a possible D match to TRBD1 (5 bases). Trimming took off 6 bases at V and 4 bases at J, with 9 bases between the two ends. CDR3 length: 13 residues. The CDR3, as DNA: TGTGCCAGCAGACGGGGCCTTAATGAAAAACTGTTTTTT. This codes for CASRRGLNEKLFF.

This clonotype was found a few times. This rearrangement joins TRBV7-2 to TRBJ1-6; unclear D gene. Looked up from germline, CDR1 is SGHTA and CDR2 is FQGNSA. Trimming left V 0 bases short and J 3 bases short, with 12 bases between. CDR3 length: 17 amino acids. CDR3: CASSLARVSNYNSPLHF. Written as DNA, the CDR3 is TGTGCCAGCAGCTTAGCCCGGGTCAGCAACTATAATTCACCCCTCCACTTT.

The chain joins TRBV11-2 to TRBJ1-2; D remains unclear. CDR1 and CDR2 (germline): SGHAT, FQNNGV. V was pared by 10 bases and J by 4 bases, with 31 bases between. The CDR3 length is 18 residues. The CDR3 protein is CAISFFTSSPPGGYGYTF. As DNA, the CDR3 is TGTGCCATCAGTTTTTTCACCTCTTCCCCTCCAGGAGGCTATGGCTACACCTTC.

The chain is built from TRBV4-3 and TRBJ2-2; 7 bases line up with TRBD2. The V segment lost 0 bases and the J segment 9 bases; nucleotides outside the gene matches: 13. This CDR3 spans 17 amino acids. The V gene's germline CDR1 is LGHNA and CDR2 YSLEER. The CDR3 sequence: CASSQDRTRHRTWELFF. In DNA, the CDR3 is TGCGCCAGCAGCCAAGATAGGACTAGACATAGGACCTGGGAGCTGTTTTTT.

The chain couples TRBV28 to TRBJ2-3; D is perhaps TRBD2 (6 bases). Trimming pared 5 bases from V and 6 bases from J, leaving 15 bases between. CDR1 is MDHEN, CDR2 SYDVKM, per germline. The CDR3 consists of 14 residues. For the CDR3, the DNA is TGTGCCAGCAGTCGTACTAGCAGGGCGGATACGCAGTATTTT. Protein sequence: CASSRTSRADTQYF.

The chain employs TRBV24-1 and TRBJ2-1; 13 positions agree with TRBD2. Germline trimming cut 5 bases from V and 5 bases from J; bases unmatched to any gene: 2. There are 15 residues in the CDR3. CDR1 KGHDR and CDR2 SFDVKD come from the germline V gene. CDR3 loop: CATSVGLAGDNEQFF. The CDR3 coding sequence is TGTGCCACCAGTGTTGGACTAGCGGGAGACAATGAGCAGTTCTTC.

The chain links TRBV18 to TRBJ2-7; 8 bases fit TRBD2. Trimming took 8 bases from V and 0 from J; bases not matched to a gene: 6. The CDR3 extends over 14 amino acids. CDR1 is KGHSH, CDR2 LQKENI, per germline. This chain's CDR3 is CASRGTRSSYEQYF. In nucleotides, the CDR3 is TGTGCCAGCCGGGGGACTAGAAGCTCCTACGAGCAGTACTTC.

At least ten counts were recorded for this clonotype. J is TRBJ2-1 and V is TRBV12-3 or TRBV12-4; 7 bases match TRBD2. The CDR3 is 15 residues long. V lost 3 bases to trimming and J lost 9 bases; unmatched junction nucleotides: 11. The CDR3 spells CASSFARGREGEQFF. CDR3 DNA: TGTGCCAGCAGTTTTGCCAGAGGGAGGGAGGGTGAGCAGTTCTTC.

Concerning this clonotype: The junction does not match germline at one end; this may be a read error. This chain links TRBV6-1 with TRBJ2-1, with a weak D call TRBD2 (8 bases). Per germline, CDR1 MNHNS and CDR2 SASEGT. CDR3 length equals 13 residues. The CDR3: CATLGQAREGLLF. In DNA, the CDR3 is TGTGCCACCCTAGGACAGGCTCGGGAGGGCCTGCTCTTC.

The chain carries TRBV5-1 and TRBJ2-1, with 7 bases matching TRBD1. Trimming removed 4 bases from V and 5 bases from J; junction bases left unmatched: 15. This CDR3 region has 17 residues. The germline CDR1 and CDR2 sequences are SGHRS and YFSETQ. The CDR3 coding sequence is TGCGCCAGCAGCCCGCGCCGGACCGGGACAGTACACAATGAGCAGTTCTTC. Protein: CASSPRRTGTVHNEQFF.

This clonotype turned up a few times. The CDR3 protein is CASGLVLGAGGPVNEQFF. Written as DNA, the CDR3 is TGTGCTAGTGGTTTGGTACTGGGAGCGGGAGGGCCTGTTAATGAGCAGTTCTTC. The rearrangement uses TRBV12-5 and TRBJ2-1; 10 bases map to TRBD2. The V and J ends lost 0 bases and 7 bases, in that order; junction bases with no gene match: 12. The CDR3 totals 18 residues. Germline V CDR1 and CDR2: LGHNT, FRNRAP.

Ten or more counts support this clonotype. The chain is built from TRBV4-1 and TRBJ1-6; TRBD1 might be the D (5 bases). Germline V gives CDR1 MGHRA, CDR2 YSYEKL. CDR3 length: 17 amino acids. Trimming stripped 0 bases from V and 6 bases from J, with 15 bases between. The CDR3 spells CASSQDSQGQSNSPLHF. The CDR3 nucleotides are TGCGCCAGCAGCCAAGATTCCCAGGGCCAGAGTAATTCACCCCTCCACTTT.

J is TRBJ2-5 and V is TRBV7-3, with D possibly TRBD1 on 5 matching bases. This CDR3 spans 15 amino acids. The V gene's germline CDR1 is SGHTA and CDR2 FQGTGA. V lost 5 bases and J lost 1, with 14 bases in between. The CDR3 reads CASSAGARSQETQYF. The CDR3 DNA follows: TGTGCCAGCAGCGCTGGGGCTCGCTCCCAAGAGACCCAGTACTTC.

The gene calls are TRBV4-3 and TRBJ2-7; a possible D gene is TRBD2 (6 bases). Germline V gene lookup returns CDR1 LGHNA and CDR2 YSLEER. Trimming shortened V by 1 base and J by 3 bases, and 13 bases separated the two germline ends. The CDR3 is made up of 15 amino acids. The CDR3 is CASSQGTGAIYEQYF. DNA for the CDR3: TGCGCCAGCAGCCAAGGTACGGGAGCTATCTACGAGCAGTACTTC.

This clonotype was counted many times. This sequence joins TRBV20-1 and TRBJ2-1; D not resolved. CDR1 DFQATT and CDR2 SNEGSKA come from the germline V gene (reference sequence). The V and J ends lost 5 bases and 6 bases respectively, with 11 bases between them. This CDR3 spans 12 amino acids. CDR3 nucleotide sequence: TGCAGTGCTGGCAAACTCCGCAATGAGCAGTTCTTC. It codes for CSAGKLRNEQFF.